The clone carrying this T cell receptor beta chain qualifies as medium-sized. Its matching antigen is unknown. In a library made to pick up alpha chains, this beta chain is a stray read with a size that means little. Stated time point: sample taken at primary tumor resection. Sequencing of whole RNA from tumor, nontumor lung or frozen PBMC involved no sorting. These data belong to a study of spatial heterogeneity in lung cancer. Study-wide background: Compared with alpha-chain sequences, beta-chain sequences were consistently detected in greater numbers. Across tumor regions, counts of TCR transcripts showed a strong correlation with a T cell module score derived from matched bulk RNA-seq. More than 8.5 raw reads, on average, carried each unique TCR and UMI combination. Regarding the study as a whole: How many expanded intratumoral alpha and beta TCRs were present tracked the tumor mutation count, which was a count of nonsynonymous mutations.

TCRdb analysed the 5' RACE reads with MiXCR anew, one entry per CDR3 protein. There are some 9,900 distinct CDR3 sequences in the sample; approximately 12% occur only once, and more than 9% lies in the top ten. Trimming cost V 8 bases and J 0 bases, with 9 bases left between them. CDR1 and CDR2 from the germline V gene are DFQATT and SNEGSKA (reference sequence). The CDR3 runs to 12 residues. This sequence was found in a male donor with early-stage non-small cell lung cancer. The sample here was lung tumor tissue, taken at surgery. The rearrangement uses TRBV20-1 and TRBJ2-3, with D unresolved. The CDR3 protein is CSPRPSTDTQYF. In nucleotides, the CDR3 is TGCAGTCCCAGACCCAGCACAGATACGCAGTATTTT.